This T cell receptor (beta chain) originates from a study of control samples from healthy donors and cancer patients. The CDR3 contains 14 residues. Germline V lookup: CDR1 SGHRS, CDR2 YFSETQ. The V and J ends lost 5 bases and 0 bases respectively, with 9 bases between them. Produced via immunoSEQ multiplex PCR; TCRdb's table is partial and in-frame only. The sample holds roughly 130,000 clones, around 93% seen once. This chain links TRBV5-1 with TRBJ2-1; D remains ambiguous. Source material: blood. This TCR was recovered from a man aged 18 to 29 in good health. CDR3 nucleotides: TGCGCCAGCAGTCCAGCGAGCTCCTACAATGAGCAGTTCTTC. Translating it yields CASSPASSYNEQFF. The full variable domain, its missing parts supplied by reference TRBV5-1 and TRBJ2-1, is KAGVTQTPRYLIKTRGQQVTLSCSPISGHRSVSWYQQTPGQGLQFLFEYFSETQRNKGNFPGRFSGRQFSNSRSEMNVSTLELGDSALYLCASSPASSYNEQFFGPGTRLTVL.